This T cell receptor beta chain was profiled in a study of blood T cell repertoires in COVID-19. This CDR3 region has 14 residues. V was cut by 4 bases and J by 1 base, with 11 bases left in between. Germline V CDR1 and CDR2: SGHRS, YFSETQ. Study processing details: It was from reference gene primer amplification that nucleated cell counts were estimated. Produced via immunoSEQ multiplex PCR; TCRdb's table is partial and in-frame only. V and J calls and clone size are given by that table; D and trimming were obtained from the DNA. The sample contains approximately 310,000 clones, 80% to 90% of which appear only once. The study assigned cohorts using participant-reported clinical history. Before being deemed recovered, Cohort 3 donors had two negative PCRs, clearance, or symptom resolution.

Specimen: PBMCs or T cells enriched from blood (not recorded which). This chain connects TRBV5-1 to TRBJ1-2, with D possibly TRBD1 on 5 matching bases. The sequence came from a man aged 25 to 45 who had recovered from COVID-19. CDR3 bases: TGCGCCAGCAGCCCGATGACAGATAACTATGGCTACACCTTC. Residues: CASSPMTDNYGYTF.